The 6 T cell receptor beta chains presented below share a single source sample, sequenced in a study of early T cells in non-severe SARS-CoV-2 infection. One entry per CDR3 protein results from TCRdb running MiXCR on the 5' RACE reads. In the table there are 70,000 to 85,000 distinct CDR3 sequences, around 12% of which are singletons. Sequences were derived from whole blood, sampled at baseline. The receptors were gathered from an adult who was a healthcare worker with PCR-confirmed SARS-CoV-2 infection or an uninfected control (not recorded which). The donor label of this sample is uncertain.

The chain couples TRBV7-2 to TRBJ2-7; D is tentatively TRBD1 or TRBD2 (6 bases each). Germline V gene data show CDR1 as SGHTA and CDR2 as FQGNSA. The CDR3 length is 13 residues. Trimming took off 3 bases at V and 5 bases at J, with 11 bases between the two ends. In DNA, the CDR3 is TGTGCCAGCAGCTTTAACAGGGAGGACGAGCAGTACTTC. Its protein is CASSFNREDEQYF.

This clonotype came up many times. The gene calls are TRBV5-6 and TRBJ2-7; D is perhaps TRBD2 (5 bases). CDR1 is SGHDT and CDR2 is YYEEEE in the germline V gene. CDR3 length: 14 residues. V was shortened by 6 bases and J by 4 bases, with 17 bases between the two germline ends. CDR3 amino acids: CASTSGGSEYEQYF. CDR3 nucleotides: TGTGCCAGCACCAGCGGTGGGAGTGAGTACGAGCAGTACTTC.

The gene calls are TRBV2 and TRBJ2-4; D gene unclear. CDR3 length: 12 residues. With 5 bases removed from V and 0 bases from J, the gap between germline ends came to 2 bases. CDR1 is SNHLY, CDR2 FYNNEI, per germline. The CDR3 DNA reads as TGTGCCAGCAGTTTAGCCAAAAACATTCAGTACTTC. Amino acid sequence: CASSLAKNIQYF.

V gene TRBV20-1 combines with J gene TRBJ2-4; D gene ambiguous. CDR1 DFQATT and CDR2 SNEGSKA come from the germline V gene (reference sequence). The CDR3 spans 12 residues. V was cut by 5 bases and J by 7 bases, with 12 bases left in between. DNA of the CDR3: TGCAGTGCTCATGACACCGGGAACATTCAGTACTTC. Encoded protein: CSAHDTGNIQYF.

This clonotype was picked up many times. V gene TRBV27 combines with J gene TRBJ2-4; tentatively, D is TRBD1 (6 bases). V was cut by 7 bases and J by 0 bases, with 13 bases left in between. This CDR3 region has 15 residues. The V gene's germline CDR1 is MNHEY and CDR2 SMNVEV (reference sequence). CDR3 sequence (DNA): TGTGCCAGCATGGACAGTCAGATAGCCAAAAACATTCAGTACTTC. This codes for CASMDSQIAKNIQYF.

This clonotype was counted between two and nine times. This sequence joins TRBV18 and TRBJ1-5; the D is unclear. The CDR3 covers 13 residues. Germline CDR1 KGHSH, CDR2 LQKENI. V was pared by 2 bases and J by 4 bases, with 6 bases between. CDR3 protein: CASSPLRNQPQHF. CDR3 nucleotides: TGTGCCAGCTCACCATTGAGAAATCAGCCCCAGCATTTT.